The clone carrying this TCR beta chain was observed a few times. Its antigen remains unknown. Reverse transcribing all isolated RNA meant expressed TCRB transcripts were sequenced. TCRdb keeps only in-frame clones here, not all; method: immunoSEQ multiplex PCR. The profile shows hundreds of thousands of clones, 8% to 13% of them singletons. The source of the sample is a study of beta chain features in type 1 diabetes. Study summary: No age, gender or cell yield differences were seen between patients and healthy donors. Across the samples, some 99 million sorted cells were examined in total.

The study's findings and limits: The study found fewer insertions and more deletions at VDJ junctions in type 1 diabetes patients. Using cDNA template may skew counts toward highly expressing activated cells.

Germline lookup yields CDR1 LGHNA and CDR2 YSLEER. V dropped 3 bases and J dropped 8 bases, with 19 bases sitting between them. This CDR3 spans 16 amino acids. Sample: naive CD4+ T cells from blood. This chain links TRBV4-3 with TRBJ1-4, with D perhaps matching TRBD1 (6 bases). The source is a woman in her thirties in good health. CDR3 sequence (DNA): TGCGCCAGCAGCCAGACAGGATCGTCGATCGGGGAAAAACTGTTTTTT. It specifies CASSQTGSSIGEKLFF.